This note documents a single T cell receptor (beta chain) sequence. Its antigen remains unidentified. The same CDR3 can be traced to other DNA sequences in this sample. Trimming removed 0 bases from V and 2 bases from J, with 5 bases in between. Germline CDR1 reads KGHSH; CDR2 reads LQKENI. This CDR3 region has 13 residues. The data derive from a study of T cell responses to AZD1222 COVID-19 vaccine. Whole-study results and caveats: Clonal diversity was possibly underestimated, and the donors were mostly white British, with more females.

The method was immunoSEQ multiplex PCR; TCRdb's version includes in-frame clones alone and lacks a portion of them. The profile shows tens of thousands of clones, roughly 87% of them singletons. The sequence came from an adult in good health. The sample was peripheral blood, taken on day 0 of AZD1222 vaccination. The chain is built from TRBV18 and TRBJ2-7; the D gene is possibly TRBD1 (5 bases). CDR3 sequence: CASSPPDTYEQYF. The DNA for the CDR3 is TGTGCCAGCTCACCACCGGACACCTACGAGCAGTACTTC.